This TCR beta chain originates from a study of shared clonotypes between healthy human individuals. All donors were healthy HIV-negative adults lacking recent acute infections or vaccinations. The V and J ends lost 3 bases and 5 bases, in that order; junction bases with no gene match: 1. Germline values: CDR1 LNHDA, CDR2 SQIVND (reference sequence). There are 14 residues in the CDR3. Method: immunoSEQ multiplex PCR; TCRdb's copy keeps in-frame clones and lacks some. The sample contains hundreds of thousands of clones, about 97% of which appear only once. Sequencing used memory CD8+ T cells sorted from blood. This sample's subset: CD45RO+ cells pooled with CCR7-negative TemRA cells. The TCR originated in a young man in good health. The chain recombines TRBV19 with TRBJ1-5; 10 bases are shared with TRBD1. The chain's CDR3 is CASSMDRGDQPQHF. The CDR3 DNA reads TGTGCCAGTAGTATGGACAGGGGGGATCAGCCCCAGCATTTT.